This entry concerns a single TCR beta chain. Its antigen is not known. When replicate PCRs were run on sorted subsets, they used 200 to 250 ng DNA, tens of thousands of T cell genomes. Generated by immunoSEQ multiplex PCR, the TCRdb table keeps only in-frame clones and is missing some. The table has 450,000 to 700,000 clones, around 95% seen once. Positively selected for CCR7, the CD45RO-negative cells used as naive CD8 cells excluded terminally differentiated effector memory CD45RA+ cells. The sample comes from a study of shared clonotypes between healthy human individuals. The CDR3 is 14 amino acids. Trimming removed 3 bases at V and 4 bases at J, with 13 bases between. In germline, CDR1 is SGHKS, CDR2 YYEKEE (reference sequence). General study results and limits: Rarefaction showed sorted-subset sequencing was incomplete despite large depth.

The receptor's source is a woman in her thirties in good health. V is TRBV5-5 and J is TRBJ1-1; no clear D gene. Sequencing was performed on naive CD8+ T cells sorted from blood. The CDR3: CASSYTDRGTEAFF. In DNA, the CDR3 is TGTGCCAGCAGCTATACAGACCGGGGCACTGAAGCTTTCTTT.